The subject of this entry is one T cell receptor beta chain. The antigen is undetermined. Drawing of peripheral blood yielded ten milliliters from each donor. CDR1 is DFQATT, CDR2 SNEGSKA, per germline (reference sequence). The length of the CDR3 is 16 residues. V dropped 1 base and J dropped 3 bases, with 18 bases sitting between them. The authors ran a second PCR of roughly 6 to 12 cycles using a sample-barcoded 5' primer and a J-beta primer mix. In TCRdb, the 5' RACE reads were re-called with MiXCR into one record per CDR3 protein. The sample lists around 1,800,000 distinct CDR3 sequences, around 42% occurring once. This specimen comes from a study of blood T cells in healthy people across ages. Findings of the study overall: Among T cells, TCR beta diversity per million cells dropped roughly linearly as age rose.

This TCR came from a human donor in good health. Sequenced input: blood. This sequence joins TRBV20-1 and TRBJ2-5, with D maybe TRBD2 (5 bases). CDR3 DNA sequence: TGCAGTGCTAGAGTGTTTGGACTCGCCGGGGAAGAGACCCAGTACTTC. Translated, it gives CSARVFGLAGEETQYF.